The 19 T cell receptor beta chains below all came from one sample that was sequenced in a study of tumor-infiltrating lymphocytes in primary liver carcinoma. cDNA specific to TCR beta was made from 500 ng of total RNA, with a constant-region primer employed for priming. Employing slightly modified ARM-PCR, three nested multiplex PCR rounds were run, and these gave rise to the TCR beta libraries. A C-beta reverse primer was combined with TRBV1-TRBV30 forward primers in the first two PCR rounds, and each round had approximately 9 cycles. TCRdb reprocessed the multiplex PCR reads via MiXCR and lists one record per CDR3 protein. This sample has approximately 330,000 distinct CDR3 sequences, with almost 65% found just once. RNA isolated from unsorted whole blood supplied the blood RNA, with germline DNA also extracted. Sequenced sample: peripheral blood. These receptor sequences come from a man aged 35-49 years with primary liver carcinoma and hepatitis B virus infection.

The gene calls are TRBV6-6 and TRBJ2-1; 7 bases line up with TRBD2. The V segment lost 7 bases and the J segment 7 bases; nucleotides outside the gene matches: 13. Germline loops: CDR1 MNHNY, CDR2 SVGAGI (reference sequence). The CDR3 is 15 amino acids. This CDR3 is CASTPSTGGGNEQFF. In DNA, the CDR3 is TGTGCCAGCACCCCGTCGACGGGGGGTGGGAATGAGCAGTTCTTC.

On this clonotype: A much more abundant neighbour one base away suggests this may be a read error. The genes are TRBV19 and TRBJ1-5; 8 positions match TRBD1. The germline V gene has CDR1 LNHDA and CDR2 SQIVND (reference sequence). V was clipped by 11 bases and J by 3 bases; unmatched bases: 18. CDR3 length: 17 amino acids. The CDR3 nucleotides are TGTGCCTGTACCTCCAGGGGGCCCTCCACTTACAATCAGCCCCAGCATTTT. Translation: CACTSRGPSTYNQPQHF.

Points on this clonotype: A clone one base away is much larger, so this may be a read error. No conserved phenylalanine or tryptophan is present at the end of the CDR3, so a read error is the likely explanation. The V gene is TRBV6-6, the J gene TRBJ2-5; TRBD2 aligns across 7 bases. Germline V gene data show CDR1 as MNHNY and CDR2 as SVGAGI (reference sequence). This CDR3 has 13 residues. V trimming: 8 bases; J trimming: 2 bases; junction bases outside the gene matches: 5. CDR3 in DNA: TGTGCCAGCCGGGACGGGGGGCAAGAGACCCAGTACTTA. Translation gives CASRDGGQETQYL.

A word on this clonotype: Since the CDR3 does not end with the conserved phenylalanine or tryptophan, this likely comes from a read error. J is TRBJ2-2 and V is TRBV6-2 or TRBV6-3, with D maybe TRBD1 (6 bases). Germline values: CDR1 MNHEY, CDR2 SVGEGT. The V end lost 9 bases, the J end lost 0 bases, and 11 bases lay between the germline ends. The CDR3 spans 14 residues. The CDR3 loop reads CASRTASNTGELFS. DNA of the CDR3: TGTGCCAGTCGGACAGCATCGAACACCGGGGAGCTGTTTTCT.

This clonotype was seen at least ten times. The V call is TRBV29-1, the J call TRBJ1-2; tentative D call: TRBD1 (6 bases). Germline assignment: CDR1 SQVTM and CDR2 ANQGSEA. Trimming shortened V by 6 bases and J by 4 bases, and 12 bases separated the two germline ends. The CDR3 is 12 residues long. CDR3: CSVAGESYGYTF. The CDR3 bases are TGCAGCGTCGCAGGGGAGAGCTATGGCTACACCTTC. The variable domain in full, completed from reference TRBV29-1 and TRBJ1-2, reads SAVISQKPSRDICQRGTSLTIQCQVDSQVTMMFWYRQQPGQSLTLIATANQGSEATYESGFVIDKFPISRPNLTFSTLTVSNMSPEDSSIYLCSVAGESYGYTFGSGTRLTVV.

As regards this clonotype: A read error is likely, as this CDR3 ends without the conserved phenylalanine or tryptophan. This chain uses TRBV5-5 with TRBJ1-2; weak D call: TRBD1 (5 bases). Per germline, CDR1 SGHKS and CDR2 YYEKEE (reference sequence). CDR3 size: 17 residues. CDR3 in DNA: TGCGCCAGCAGAGACGCACCACCAATCGGGGCCGGCTATGGCTACACCCTC. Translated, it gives CASRDAPPIGAGYGYTL.

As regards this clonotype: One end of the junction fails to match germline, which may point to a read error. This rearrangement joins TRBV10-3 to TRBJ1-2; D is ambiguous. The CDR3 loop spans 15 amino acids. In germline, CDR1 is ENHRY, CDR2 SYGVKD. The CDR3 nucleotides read TGTGCCATCAGTGCCGAGGACGGGCTGAACTGTGGCTACACCTTC. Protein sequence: CAISAEDGLNCGYTF.

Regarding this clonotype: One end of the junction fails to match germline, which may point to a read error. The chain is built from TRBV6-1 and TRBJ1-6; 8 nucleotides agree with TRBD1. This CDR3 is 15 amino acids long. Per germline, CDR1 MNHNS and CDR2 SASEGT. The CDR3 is CASRTGQDYNSPLRF. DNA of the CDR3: TGTGCCAGCCGGACGGGACAGGACTATAATTCACCCCTCCGATTT.

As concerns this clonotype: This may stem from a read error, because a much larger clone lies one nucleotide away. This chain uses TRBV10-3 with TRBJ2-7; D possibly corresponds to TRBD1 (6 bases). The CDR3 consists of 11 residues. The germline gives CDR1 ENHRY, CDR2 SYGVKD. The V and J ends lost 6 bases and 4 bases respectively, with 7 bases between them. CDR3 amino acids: CAIRTGYEQYF. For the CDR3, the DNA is TGTGCCATCAGGACAGGATACGAGCAGTACTTC.

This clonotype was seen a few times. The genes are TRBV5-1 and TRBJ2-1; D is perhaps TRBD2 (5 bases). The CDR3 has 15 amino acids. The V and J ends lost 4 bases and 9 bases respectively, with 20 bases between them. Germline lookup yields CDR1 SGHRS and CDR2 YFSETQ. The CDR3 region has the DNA TGCGCCAGCAGCCTGAGGGCGGAAGGATTGAGTGAGCAGTTCTTC. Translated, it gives CASSLRAEGLSEQFF.

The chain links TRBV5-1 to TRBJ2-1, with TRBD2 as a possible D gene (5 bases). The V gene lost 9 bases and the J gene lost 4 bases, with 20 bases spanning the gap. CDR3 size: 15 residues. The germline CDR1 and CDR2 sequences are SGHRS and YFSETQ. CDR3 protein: CATPTRGSTYNEQFF. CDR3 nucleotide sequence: TGCGCCACTCCGACCCGGGGTAGCACTTACAATGAGCAGTTCTTC.

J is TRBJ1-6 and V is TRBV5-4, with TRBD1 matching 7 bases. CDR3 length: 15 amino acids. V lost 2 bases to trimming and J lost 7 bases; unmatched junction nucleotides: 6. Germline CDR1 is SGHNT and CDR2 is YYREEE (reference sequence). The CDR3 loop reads CASSFVGQRNSPLHF. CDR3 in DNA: TGTGCCAGCAGCTTCGTGGGACAGCGCAATTCACCCCTCCACTTT.

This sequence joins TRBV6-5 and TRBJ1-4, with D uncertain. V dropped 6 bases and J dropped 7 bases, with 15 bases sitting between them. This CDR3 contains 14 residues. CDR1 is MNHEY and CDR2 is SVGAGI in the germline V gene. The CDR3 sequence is CASSRAGPTEKLFF. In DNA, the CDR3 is TGTGCCAGCAGCCGGGCAGGACCAACTGAAAAACTGTTTTTT.

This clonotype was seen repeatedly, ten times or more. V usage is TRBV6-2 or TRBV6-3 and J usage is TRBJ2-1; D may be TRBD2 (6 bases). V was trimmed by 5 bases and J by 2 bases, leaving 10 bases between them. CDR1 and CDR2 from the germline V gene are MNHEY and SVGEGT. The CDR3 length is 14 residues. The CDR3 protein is CASSPAGTYNEQFF. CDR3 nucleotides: TGTGCCAGCAGTCCGGCGGGGACCTACAATGAGCAGTTCTTC.

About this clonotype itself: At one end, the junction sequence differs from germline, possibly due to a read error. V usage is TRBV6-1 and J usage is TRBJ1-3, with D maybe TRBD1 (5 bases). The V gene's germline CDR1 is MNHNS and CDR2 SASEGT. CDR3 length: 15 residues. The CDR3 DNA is TGTACCAGCTACCTACAGGAGACCTCTGGAAACACCATATATTTT. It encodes CTSYLQETSGNTIYF.

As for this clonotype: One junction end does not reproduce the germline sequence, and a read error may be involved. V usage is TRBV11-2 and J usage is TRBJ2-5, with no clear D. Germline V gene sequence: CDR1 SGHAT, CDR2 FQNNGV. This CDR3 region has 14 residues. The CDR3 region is CVSTSDGSIQTQYF. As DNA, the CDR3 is TGTGTCAGCACCTCAGACGGGTCGATTCAGACCCAGTACTTC.

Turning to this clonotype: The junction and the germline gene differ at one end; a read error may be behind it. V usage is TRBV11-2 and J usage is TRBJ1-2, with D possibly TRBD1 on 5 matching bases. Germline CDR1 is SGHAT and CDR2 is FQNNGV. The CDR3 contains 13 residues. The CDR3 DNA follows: TGTACCAGCAGCTTTGGCAGGGAGTACGGCTACACCTTC. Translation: CTSSFGREYGYTF.

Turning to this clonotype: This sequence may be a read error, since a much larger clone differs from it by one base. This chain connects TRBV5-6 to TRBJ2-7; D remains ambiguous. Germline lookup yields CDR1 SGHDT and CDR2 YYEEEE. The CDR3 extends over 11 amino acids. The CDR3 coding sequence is TGTACCAGCAGTAGGATAGGGGAGCAGTACTTC. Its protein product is CTSSRIGEQYF.

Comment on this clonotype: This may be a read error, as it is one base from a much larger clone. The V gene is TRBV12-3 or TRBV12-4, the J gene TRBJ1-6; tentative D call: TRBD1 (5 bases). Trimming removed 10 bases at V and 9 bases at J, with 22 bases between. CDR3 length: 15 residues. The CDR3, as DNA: TGTGCCACCATGGACCGATTGACAGCCTTTTCACCCCTCCACTTT. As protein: CATMDRLTAFSPLHF.